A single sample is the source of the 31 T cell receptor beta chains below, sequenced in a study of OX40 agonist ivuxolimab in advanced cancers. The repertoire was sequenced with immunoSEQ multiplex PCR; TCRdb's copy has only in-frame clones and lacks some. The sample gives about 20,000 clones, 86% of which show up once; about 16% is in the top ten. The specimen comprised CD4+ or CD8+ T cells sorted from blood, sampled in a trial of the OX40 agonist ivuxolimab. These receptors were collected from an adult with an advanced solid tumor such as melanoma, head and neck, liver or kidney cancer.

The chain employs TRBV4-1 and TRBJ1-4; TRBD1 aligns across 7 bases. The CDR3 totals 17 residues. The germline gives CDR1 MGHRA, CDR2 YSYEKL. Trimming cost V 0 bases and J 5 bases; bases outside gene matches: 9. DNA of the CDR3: TGCGCCAGCAGCCAAGATGCGGGACAGAACTGGAATGAAAAACTGTTTTTT. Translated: CASSQDAGQNWNEKLFF.

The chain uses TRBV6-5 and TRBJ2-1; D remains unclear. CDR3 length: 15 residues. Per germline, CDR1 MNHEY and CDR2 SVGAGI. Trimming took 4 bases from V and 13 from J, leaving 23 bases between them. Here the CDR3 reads CASSSPSVLWMGQFF. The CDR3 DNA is TGTGCCAGCAGTTCGCCCTCGGTCTTGTGGATGGGACAGTTCTTC.

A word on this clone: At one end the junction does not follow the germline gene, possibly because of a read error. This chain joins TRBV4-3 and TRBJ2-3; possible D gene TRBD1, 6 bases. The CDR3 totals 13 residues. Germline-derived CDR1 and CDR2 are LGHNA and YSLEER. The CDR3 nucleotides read TGCGCCAGCAGCCAAGGGTCGACAGGTACGCAGTATTTT. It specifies CASSQGSTGTQYF.

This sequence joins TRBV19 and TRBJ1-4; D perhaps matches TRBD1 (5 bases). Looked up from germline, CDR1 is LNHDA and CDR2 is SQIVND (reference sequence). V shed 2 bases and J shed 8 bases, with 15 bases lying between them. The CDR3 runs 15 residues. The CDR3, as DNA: TGTGCCAGTAGTATACAGGGCCGGTTAAGCGAAAAACTGTTTTTT. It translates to CASSIQGRLSEKLFF.

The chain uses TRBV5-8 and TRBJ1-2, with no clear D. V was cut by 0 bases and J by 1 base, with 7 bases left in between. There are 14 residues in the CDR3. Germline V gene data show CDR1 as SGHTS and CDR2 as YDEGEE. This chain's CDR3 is CASSLGGSNYGYTF. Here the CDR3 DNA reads TGTGCCAGCAGCTTGGGAGGCAGTAACTATGGCTACACCTTC.

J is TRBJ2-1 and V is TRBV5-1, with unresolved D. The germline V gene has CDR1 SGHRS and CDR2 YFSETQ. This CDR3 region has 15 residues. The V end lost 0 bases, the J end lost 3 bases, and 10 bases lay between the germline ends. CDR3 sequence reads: CASSLAGTNYNEQFF. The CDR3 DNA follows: TGCGCCAGCAGCTTGGCTGGAACAAACTACAATGAGCAGTTCTTC.

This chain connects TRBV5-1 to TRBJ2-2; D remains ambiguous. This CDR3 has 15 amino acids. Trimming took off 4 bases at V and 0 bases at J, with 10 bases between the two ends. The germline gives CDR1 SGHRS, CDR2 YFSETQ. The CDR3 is CASSLKDANTGELFF. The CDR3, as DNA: TGCGCCAGCAGCCTAAAAGACGCGAACACCGGGGAGCTGTTTTTT.

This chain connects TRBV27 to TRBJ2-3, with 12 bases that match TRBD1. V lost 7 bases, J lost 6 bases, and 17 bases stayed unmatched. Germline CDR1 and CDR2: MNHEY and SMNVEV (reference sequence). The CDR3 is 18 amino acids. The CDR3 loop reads CASTEGTGGLAGADTQYF. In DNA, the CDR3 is TGTGCCAGCACGGAGGGGACAGGGGGCCTAGCGGGAGCTGATACGCAGTATTTT.

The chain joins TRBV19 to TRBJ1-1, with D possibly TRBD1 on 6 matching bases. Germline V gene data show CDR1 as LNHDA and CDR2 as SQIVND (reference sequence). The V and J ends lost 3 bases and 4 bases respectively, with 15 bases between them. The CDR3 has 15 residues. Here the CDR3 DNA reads TGTGCCAGTAGTATGGCGCTGGGGGGGCCCACTGAAGCTTTCTTT. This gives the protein CASSMALGGPTEAFF.

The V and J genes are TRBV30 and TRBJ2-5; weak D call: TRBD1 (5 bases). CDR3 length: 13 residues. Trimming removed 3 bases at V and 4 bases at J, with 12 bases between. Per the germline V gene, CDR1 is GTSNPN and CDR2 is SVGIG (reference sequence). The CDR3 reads CAWRTQGIETQYF. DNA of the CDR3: TGTGCCTGGAGGACGCAGGGTATAGAGACCCAGTACTTC.

The DNA of the CDR3 is TGCGCCAGCAGCCAAGATTCGGGGGGGGAGGTACCCCTCCACTTT. It translates to CASSQDSGGEVPLHF. The chain recombines TRBV4-1 with TRBJ1-6; the D gene is possibly TRBD1 (5 bases). This CDR3 comprises 15 residues. V lost 0 bases and J lost 12, with 15 bases in between. CDR1 is MGHRA and CDR2 is YSYEKL in the germline V gene.

CDR3 region: CASGYSEETQYF. CDR3 sequence (DNA): TGTGCCAGCGGTTATTCTGAAGAGACCCAGTACTTC. The chain carries TRBV2 and TRBJ2-5, with unresolved D. Trimming left V 8 bases short and J 3 bases short, with 10 bases between. The CDR3 is 12 residues long. From germline, CDR1 is SNHLY and CDR2 FYNNEI.

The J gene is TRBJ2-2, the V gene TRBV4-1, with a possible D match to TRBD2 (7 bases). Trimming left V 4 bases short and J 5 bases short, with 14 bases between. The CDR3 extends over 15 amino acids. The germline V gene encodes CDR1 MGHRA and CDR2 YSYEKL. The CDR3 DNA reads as TGCGCCAGCAGCCCTGGGGGGGCAGGGACCGGGGAGCTGTTTTTT. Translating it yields CASSPGGAGTGELFF.

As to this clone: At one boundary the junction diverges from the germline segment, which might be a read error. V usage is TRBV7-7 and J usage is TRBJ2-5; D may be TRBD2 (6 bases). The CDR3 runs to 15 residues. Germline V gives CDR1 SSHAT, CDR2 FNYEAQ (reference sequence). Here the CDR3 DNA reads TGTGCTAGCAGCTTAGTTTCGGGGGTCGGGGAGACCCAGTACTTC. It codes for CASSLVSGVGETQYF.

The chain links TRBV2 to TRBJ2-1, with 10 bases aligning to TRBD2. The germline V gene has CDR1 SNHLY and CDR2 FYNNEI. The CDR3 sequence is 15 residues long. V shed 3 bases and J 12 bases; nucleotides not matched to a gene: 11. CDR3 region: CASSDRVRTSGMQFF. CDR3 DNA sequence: TGTGCCAGCAGTGATCGGGTTCGGACTAGCGGAATGCAGTTCTTC.

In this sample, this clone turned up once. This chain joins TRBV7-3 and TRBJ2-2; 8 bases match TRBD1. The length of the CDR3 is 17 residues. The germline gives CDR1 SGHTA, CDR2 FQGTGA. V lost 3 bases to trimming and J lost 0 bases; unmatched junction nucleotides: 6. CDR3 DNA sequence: TGTGCCAGCAGCTTTACCCGGGACAGGACGAACACCGGGGAGCTGTTTTTT. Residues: CASSFTRDRTNTGELFF.

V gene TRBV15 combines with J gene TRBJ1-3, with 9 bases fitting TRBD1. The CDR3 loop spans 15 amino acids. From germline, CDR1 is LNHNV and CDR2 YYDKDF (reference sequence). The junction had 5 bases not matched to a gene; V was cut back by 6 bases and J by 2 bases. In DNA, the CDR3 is TGTGCCACCAGTACCAGGGACAGGGCTGGAAACACCATATATTTT. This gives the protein CATSTRDRAGNTIYF.

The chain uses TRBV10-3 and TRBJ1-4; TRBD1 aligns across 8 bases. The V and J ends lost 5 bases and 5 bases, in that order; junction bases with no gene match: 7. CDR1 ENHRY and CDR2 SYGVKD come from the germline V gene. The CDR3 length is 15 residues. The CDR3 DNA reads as TGTGCCATCAGTTCGGACAGGGCCAACAATGAAAAACTGTTTTTT. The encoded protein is CAISSDRANNEKLFF.

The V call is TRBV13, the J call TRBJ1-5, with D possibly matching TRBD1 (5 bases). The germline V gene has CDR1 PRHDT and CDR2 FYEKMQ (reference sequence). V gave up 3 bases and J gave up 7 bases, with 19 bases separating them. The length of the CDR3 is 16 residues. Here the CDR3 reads CASSLGTSSGDQPQHF. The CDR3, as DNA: TGTGCCAGCAGCTTGGGGACGTCTTCGGGGGACCAGCCCCAGCATTTT.

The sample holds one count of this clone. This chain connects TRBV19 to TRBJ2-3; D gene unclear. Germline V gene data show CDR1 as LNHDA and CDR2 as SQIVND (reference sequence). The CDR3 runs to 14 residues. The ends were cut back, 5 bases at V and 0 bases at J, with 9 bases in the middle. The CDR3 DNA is TGTGCCAGTAGTCCGCGACCCAGCACAGATACGCAGTATTTT. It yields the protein CASSPRPSTDTQYF.

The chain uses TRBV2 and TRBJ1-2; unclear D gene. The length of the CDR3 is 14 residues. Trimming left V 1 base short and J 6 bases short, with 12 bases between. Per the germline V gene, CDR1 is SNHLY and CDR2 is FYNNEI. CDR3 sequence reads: CASSEDIGINGYTF. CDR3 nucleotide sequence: TGTGCCAGCAGTGAAGATATAGGAATCAATGGCTACACCTTC. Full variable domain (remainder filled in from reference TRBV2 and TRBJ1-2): EPEVTQTPSHQVTQMGQEVILRCVPISNHLYFYWYRQILGQKVEFLVSFYNNEISEKSEIFDDQFSVERPDGSNFTLKIRSTKLEDSAMYFCASSEDIGINGYTFGSGTRLTVV.

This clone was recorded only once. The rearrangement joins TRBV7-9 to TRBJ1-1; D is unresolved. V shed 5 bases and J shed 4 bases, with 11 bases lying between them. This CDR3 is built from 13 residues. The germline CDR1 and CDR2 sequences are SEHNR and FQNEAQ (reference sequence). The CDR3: CASSTAWGTEAFF. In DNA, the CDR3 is TGTGCCAGCAGCACAGCTTGGGGCACTGAAGCTTTCTTT.

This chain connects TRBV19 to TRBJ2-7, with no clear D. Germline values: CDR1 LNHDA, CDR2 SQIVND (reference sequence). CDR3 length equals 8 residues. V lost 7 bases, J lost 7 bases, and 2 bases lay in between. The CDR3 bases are TGTGCCAGTACGGAGCAGTACTTC. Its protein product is CASTEQYF.

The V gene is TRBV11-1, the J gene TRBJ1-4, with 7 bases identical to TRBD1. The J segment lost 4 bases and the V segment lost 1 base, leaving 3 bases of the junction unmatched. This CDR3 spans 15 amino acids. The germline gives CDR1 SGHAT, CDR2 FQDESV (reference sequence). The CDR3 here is CASSLDRGGNEKLFF. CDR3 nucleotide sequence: TGTGCCAGCAGCTTAGACAGGGGAGGTAATGAAAAACTGTTTTTT.

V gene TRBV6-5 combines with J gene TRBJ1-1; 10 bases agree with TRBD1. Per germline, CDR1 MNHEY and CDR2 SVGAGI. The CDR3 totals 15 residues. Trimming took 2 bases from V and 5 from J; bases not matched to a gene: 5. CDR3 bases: TGTGCCAGCAGTTACACAGACAGGGGGCGGACTGAAGCTTTCTTT. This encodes CASSYTDRGRTEAFF.

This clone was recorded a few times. The CDR3 DNA is TGTGCCAGCAGCCTCGGGGTCGGTGGCACTGAAGCTTTCTTT. This gives the protein CASSLGVGGTEAFF. The chain is built from TRBV7-2 and TRBJ1-1; no firm D call. CDR3 length equals 14 residues. Trimming cost V 5 bases and J 4 bases, with 14 bases left between them. The germline CDR1 and CDR2 sequences are SGHTA and FQGNSA.

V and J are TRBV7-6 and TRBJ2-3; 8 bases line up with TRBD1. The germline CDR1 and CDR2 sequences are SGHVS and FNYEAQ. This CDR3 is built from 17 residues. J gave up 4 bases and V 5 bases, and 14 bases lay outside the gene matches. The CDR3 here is CASSQGAGGFGADTQYF. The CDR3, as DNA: TGTGCCAGCAGCCAGGGGGCAGGGGGCTTTGGCGCAGATACGCAGTATTTT.

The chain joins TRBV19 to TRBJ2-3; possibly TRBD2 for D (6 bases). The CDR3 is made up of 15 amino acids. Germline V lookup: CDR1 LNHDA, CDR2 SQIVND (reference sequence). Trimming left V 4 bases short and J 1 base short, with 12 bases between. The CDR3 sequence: CASSTAGWRTDTQYF. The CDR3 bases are TGTGCCAGTAGTACCGCGGGGTGGCGCACAGATACGCAGTATTTT.

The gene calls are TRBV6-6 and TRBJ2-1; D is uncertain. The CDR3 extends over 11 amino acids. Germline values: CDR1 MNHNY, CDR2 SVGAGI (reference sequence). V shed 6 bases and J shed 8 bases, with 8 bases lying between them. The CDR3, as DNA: TGTGCCAGCAGCCGGTTGGATGAGCAGTTCTTC. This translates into CASSRLDEQFF.

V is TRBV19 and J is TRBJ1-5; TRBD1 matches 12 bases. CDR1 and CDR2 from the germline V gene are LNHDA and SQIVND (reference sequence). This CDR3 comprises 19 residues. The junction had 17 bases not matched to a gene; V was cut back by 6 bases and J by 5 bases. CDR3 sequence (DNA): TGTGCCAGTAGCACATACCGGGACAGGGGGCCCAAAGGAGATCAGCCCCAGCATTTT. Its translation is CASSTYRDRGPKGDQPQHF.

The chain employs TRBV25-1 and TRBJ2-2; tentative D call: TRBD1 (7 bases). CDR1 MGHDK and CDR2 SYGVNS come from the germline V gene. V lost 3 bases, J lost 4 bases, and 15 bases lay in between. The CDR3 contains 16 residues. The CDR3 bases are TGTGCCAGCAGTGATGGGGGCAGGGGGGTCACCGGGGAGCTGTTTTTT. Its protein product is CASSDGGRGVTGELFF.